The present TCR beta chain was sequenced within a study of blood T cells in healthy people across ages. General study points: With naive T cell percentage, TCR beta diversity showed a strong correlation.

This clonotype was found a few times. Its target is not known. Germline V gene sequence: CDR1 MNHEY, CDR2 SVGEGT. This CDR3 is built from 15 residues. Between the trimmed V and J ends, which lost 6 bases and 5 bases, there was a span of 16 bases. With a J-beta primer mix and a sample-barcoded 5' primer, a second PCR ran about 6 to 11 cycles. Each cDNA molecule carried a tag from a template-switch adaptor that contained 12 random nucleotides. TCRdb reanalysed the 5' RACE reads using MiXCR and keeps one entry per CDR3 protein. The sample yields 550,000 to 700,000 distinct CDR3 sequences, 25% to 30% seen once. A minimum of 5.5 micrograms of total RNA was extracted per sample.

V is TRBV6-2 or TRBV6-3 and J is TRBJ1-4; D not certain. This TCR was recovered from an older woman in good health. Sequences were obtained from blood. CDR3 region: CASSPPGLRNEKLFF. In DNA form, the CDR3 reads TGTGCCAGCAGCCCTCCAGGACTCCGAAATGAAAAACTGTTTTTT.